This T cell receptor (beta chain) appears in the sequencing data of a study of T cell responses to AZD1222 COVID-19 vaccine (dated by TCRdb to the early 2020s). Notes on the research overall: AZD1222 recipients whose second dose came at about 4 weeks and those whose second dose came at about 12 weeks were combined into one group, since spike-specific TCR depth and breadth did not differ between the two schedules. A total of 233 trial participants underwent TCR sequencing, of whom more than 200 had received two doses of AZD1222 and around 25 had received two doses of the MenACWY control vaccine. Enrollment into the trials was organized by age into subgroups of 18-55, 56-69 and 70-plus years, and those subgroups contained approximately 150, 30 and 60 TCR-sequenced participants, respectively. Paper-wide results and their limitations: Only five or six AZD1222 recipients were SARS-CoV-2 seropositive at baseline, limiting conclusions about previously exposed vaccinees. Participants were mostly white British, with more females than males. The authors suggested clonal diversity may have been underestimated. In the small 56-69-year group, the increase in depth fell short of significance, most likely because of low power. A significant rise in spike-specific TCR breadth and depth was observed after two AZD1222 doses relative to day 0 and relative to MenACWY recipients. CD4 TCRs associated with the vaccine covered the entire spike protein, and the dominant responses were in regions 160-218 and 743-854. Epitopes outside the regions mutated in the B.1.351 and B.1.1.7 variants were reportedly recognized by nearly half of the unique spike-specific TCRs. No day 14 peak-response samples were available, so repertoires were characterized only after the peak T cell response.

The time point label for this specimen denotes: baseline before first vaccination. Vaccinee samples came from UK trials COV001 and COV002, including a single-blind randomized controlled phase 2/3 trial of AZD1222 (ChAdOx1 nCoV-19) in healthy adults. For TCRbeta chain sequencing, PBMC samples were collected from trial participants at day 0 and at day 28 after the second dose. Turning to this clone: Its antigen has not been determined. No qualities accompany the bases; no much larger clone lies one base away.

From the cysteine through the phenylalanine, the CDR3 covers 12 amino acids. This entry keeps only the CDR3 DNA: 36 bases, framed from base 1. V is clipped by 1 base and J by 7 bases, and the sequence between their germline boundaries is 6 bases long. CDR1 is given as KGHDR and CDR2 as SFDVKD, both from the germline V gene. The CDR3 regions of human TCRbeta chains were analyzed by immunosequencing. Per the original workflow: TCRs in the repertoires were compared against a reference library of SARS-CoV-2-specific TCRs that had been generated with the MIRA antigen-specificity platform. Breadth was defined as the fraction of unique TCRs that were SARS-CoV-2-associated. Depth was defined as the fraction of total T cells that were SARS-CoV-2-associated. Each spike-specific TCR was assigned to its reactive spike region and to a CD4 or CD8 class using the MIRA data. Log10-transformed breadth and depth values were compared by one-way ANOVA with Sidak's multiple comparisons tests. In TCRdb, the immuneACCESS table is reduced to in-frame sequences with V and J assigned. These tables do not hold every clone; where another copy was compared, an unresolved V gene accounts for under half, and the others remain unexplained. The V and J calls and clone size are taken from that table; D and trimming were inferred from the DNA. The table for this sample lists about 97,000 clones; roughly nine tenths of them were counted only once. The ten most abundant clones make up around 8.1% of the sample.

The chain links TRBV24-1 with TRBJ2-5, with the D gene not clear enough to name. This sequence originates from an adult in good health. Here the sequenced sample was peripheral blood, taken on day 0 of AZD1222 vaccination. CDR3 region: CATSDFRGTQYF. The bases read TGTGCCACCAGTGATTTCCGAGGGACCCAGTACTTC.